The 6 T cell receptor beta chains reported below all come from one sample, sequenced in a study of shared clonotypes between healthy human individuals (dated by TCRdb to between 2020 and 2021). To prepare the library, the immunoSEQ multiplex PCR assay was applied. TCRdb obtained this table from immuneACCESS and retained in-frame rearrangements with V and J assigned. These tables miss some clones; where compared with another copy, unresolved V genes account for less than half of the shortfall, and the remainder is unexplained. The table for this sample lists 2,100,000 or so clones; approximately 96% of them were counted only once. The top ten constitute approximately 0.13% of the sample. The source material was naive CD4+ T cells sorted from blood. Interpreted using the paper, the cell subset or site label stands for: CD45RA+ positively selected. All receptors derive from a man aged 18 to 30 in good health.

DNA of the CDR3: TGTGCCAGCAGTTACTCGGGACAGGGGGCGAATGGCTACACCTTC. Translated: CASSYSGQGANGYTF. The V call is TRBV6-5, the J call TRBJ1-2; 12 nucleotides agree with TRBD1. The germline CDR1 and CDR2 sequences are MNHEY and SVGAGI. The CDR3 covers 15 residues. J lost 6 bases, V lost 0 bases, and 2 bases had no gene match.

V and J are TRBV6-4 and TRBJ1-2, with TRBD1 matching over 7 bases. The germline CDR1 and CDR2 sequences are MRHNA and SNTAGT. The CDR3 has 14 amino acids. The ends lost 9 bases at V and 0 bases at J; junction bases unmatched: 7. CDR3 protein: CASKRDSSNYGYTF. CDR3 coding DNA: TGTGCCAGTAAACGGGACAGTTCTAACTATGGCTACACCTTC.

Remarks on this clone: The CDR3 does not end in the conserved phenylalanine or tryptophan, so this is likely a read error. The DNA is omitted, as the CDR3 cannot be located on it reliably, and the CDR3 follows TCRdb's listing. The chain uses TRBV5-5 and TRBJ1-6. CDR1 SGHKS and CDR2 YYEKEE come from the germline V gene (reference sequence). The length of the CDR3 is 9 amino acids, counting both ends. The CDR3 here is CAGVGKDLR.

A single count supports this clone. Other DNA sequences in this sample translate to the same CDR3. The V gene is TRBV5-1, the J gene TRBJ1-5, with no clear D. CDR3 length: 13 amino acids. Trimming removed 0 bases from V and 3 bases from J, with 4 bases in between. CDR1 is SGHRS and CDR2 is YFSETQ in the germline V gene. Here the CDR3 reads CASSLGLNQPQHF. The CDR3 DNA reads TGCGCCAGCAGCTTGGGACTCAATCAGCCCCAGCATTTT.

The chain recombines TRBV30 with TRBJ2-7; 8 nucleotides line up with TRBD2. V was clipped by 4 bases and J by 0 bases; unmatched bases: 5. This CDR3 has 14 amino acids. CDR1 and CDR2 from the germline V gene are GTSNPN and SVGIG (reference sequence). CDR3 sequence reads: CAWTVGGGSYEQYF. CDR3 DNA: TGTGCCTGGACCGTCGGGGGGGGCTCCTACGAGCAGTACTTC.

V usage is TRBV18 and J usage is TRBJ1-1, with unresolved D. The CDR3 loop spans 14 amino acids. Germline CDR1 reads KGHSH; CDR2 reads LQKENI. Trimming took 0 bases from V and 5 from J, leaving 10 bases between them. The CDR3 sequence: CASSPPMARTEAFF. The CDR3 nucleotides are TGTGCCAGCTCACCACCGATGGCAAGAACTGAAGCTTTCTTT.